These T cell receptor beta chains were read from a single sample in a study of blood T cell repertoires in COVID-19. Assay: immunoSEQ multiplex PCR; the TCRdb copy retains only in-frame clones and omits some. This table has over 250,000 clones, approximately 85% appearing once. Sequencing was performed on peripheral blood. The receptors stem from a woman in her seventies with acute or convalescent COVID-19. CDR3s include the opening cysteine and the closing phenylalanine or tryptophan. The D gene is left open where the match is weak. A clone size is listed for some rows: how often the clone was seen (once, few, many), or a class if it is expanded.

v_gene	j_gene	d_gene	abundance	len	CDR3aa	CDR3nt
TRBV2	TRBJ1-1	TRBD1	NA	14	CASSARTGNTEAFF	TGTGCCAGCAGTGCTCGGACAGGGAACACTGAAGCTTTCTTT
TRBV7-8	TRBJ2-3	NA	NA	15	CASSTRQGRGDTQYF	TGTGCCAGCAGCACTCGACAGGGGAGGGGGGATACGCAGTATTTT
TRBV20-1	TRBJ2-5	TRBD2	NA	14	CSASSGGSQETQYF	TGCAGTGCGAGTAGCGGGGGAAGCCAAGAGACCCAGTACTTC
TRBV5-1	TRBJ2-7	TRBD1	NA	15	CASSVGGQGSYEQYF	TGCGCCAGCAGCGTTGGGGGACAGGGATCCTACGAGCAGTACTTC
TRBV12-3/TRBV12-4	TRBJ2-7	NA	NA	12	CASSETRTEQYF	TGTGCCAGCAGCGAGACTAGAACGGAGCAGTACTTC
TRBV9	TRBJ2-1	TRBD2	few	14	CASSVGTRDNEQFF	TGTGCCAGCAGCGTGGGGACTAGAGACAATGAGCAGTTCTTC
TRBV7-3	TRBJ2-3	TRBD1	NA	16	CASSSGQGRDTDTQYF	TGTGCCAGCAGCTCCGGACAGGGGAGGGACACAGATACGCAGTATTTT
TRBV6-5	TRBJ1-5	NA	NA	13	CASSQQVNQPQHF	TGTGCCAGCAGTCAGCAGGTCAATCAGCCCCAGCATTTT
TRBV6-5	TRBJ1-3	NA	few	16	CASSYSGPPGRNTIYF	TGTGCCAGCAGTTACTCGGGCCCCCCAGGAAGAAACACCATATATTTT
TRBV3-1/TRBV3-2	TRBJ1-2	TRBD1	NA	14	CASSQGTGGYGYTF	TGTGCCAGCAGCCAAGGGACAGGGGGCTATGGCTACACCTTC
TRBV6-1	TRBJ1-5	NA	NA	14	CASSEMDIGQPQHF	TGTGCCAGCAGTGAAATGGACATAGGGCAGCCCCAGCATTTT
TRBV7-9	TRBJ2-3	NA	few	15	CASSPEGSGTDTQYF	TGTGCCAGCAGCCCGGAGGGTTCGGGCACAGATACGCAGTATTTT
TRBV30	TRBJ2-3	NA	NA	14	CAWTRGTSTDTQYF	TGTGCCTGGACGCGGGGAACTAGCACAGATACGCAGTATTTT
TRBV12-3/TRBV12-4	TRBJ1-1	NA	NA	12	CASTRTLGEAFF	TGTGCCAGCACCCGGACACTGGGGGAAGCTTTCTTT
TRBV2	TRBJ2-2	NA	NA	14	CASRGDSFTGELFF	TGTGCCAGCAGAGGCGACTCATTCACCGGGGAGCTGTTTTTT
TRBV6-1	TRBJ1-2	NA	NA	15	CASSEGGQGFYGYTF	TGTGCCAGCAGTGAAGGGGGGCAGGGGTTCTATGGCTACACCTTC
TRBV6-1	TRBJ2-3	TRBD2	NA	16	CASSENGAGGRFRQYF	TGTGCCAGCAGTGAAAATGGAGCGGGGGGGCGATTTAGGCAGTATTTT
TRBV2	TRBJ1-6	NA	NA	15	CASSGSRVTGSPLHF	TGTGCCAGCAGTGGAAGCAGGGTAACGGGTTCACCCCTCCACTTT
TRBV7-9	TRBJ2-3	TRBD1	few	18	CASSPGTGAPFVTDTQYF	TGTGCCAGCAGCCCGGGGACAGGAGCCCCATTCGTTACAGATACGCAGTATTTT
TRBV5-1	TRBJ2-2	NA	few	15	CASSLNPAVAGELFF	TGCGCCAGCAGCTTGAATCCAGCGGTTGCCGGGGAGCTGTTTTTT
TRBV14	TRBJ1-2	NA	few	14	CASSRARGRAGYTF	TGTGCCAGCAGCCGGGCACGGGGAAGAGCGGGCTACACCTTC
TRBV4-1	TRBJ1-2	NA	once	15	CASSQETHGNYGYTF	TGCGCCAGCAGCCAAGAGACACATGGCAACTATGGCTACACCTTC
TRBV20-1	TRBJ1-6	TRBD1	NA	16	CSASRGVGTANSPLHF	TGCAGTGCTAGTCGTGGTGTCGGGACAGCTAATTCACCCCTCCACTTT
TRBV19	TRBJ1-3	TRBD1	NA	13	CASSRDRGNTIYF	TGTGCCAGTAGTAGGGACAGGGGAAACACCATATATTTT
TRBV7-6	TRBJ2-2	NA	NA	17	CASSWTQGGANTGELFF	TGTGCCAGCAGCTGGACACAGGGCGGTGCGAACACCGGGGAGCTGTTTTTT
TRBV30	TRBJ1-5	TRBD1	NA	13	CAWKGGGNQPQHF	TGTGCCTGGAAAGGGGGCGGCAATCAGCCCCAGCATTTT
TRBV10-3	TRBJ1-2	TRBD1	NA	14	CAILEQGRGDGYTF	TGTGCCATTCTCGAACAGGGGCGAGGTGATGGCTACACCTTC
TRBV2	TRBJ1-2	NA	NA	13	CASSTRSVLPYTF	TGTGCCAGCAGTACGAGGTCGGTGCTCCCCTACACCTTC
TRBV7-8	TRBJ2-3	NA	NA	15	CASSWSAGIRDTQYF	TGTGCCAGCAGCTGGAGCGCCGGGATTCGAGATACGCAGTATTTT
TRBV14	TRBJ2-3	TRBD2	NA	15	CASSHGGGEGDTQYF	TGTGCCAGCAGCCATGGGGGAGGGGAAGGAGATACGCAGTATTTT
TRBV5-1	TRBJ2-7	NA	NA	14	CASSLEEYSYEQYF	TGCGCCAGCAGCTTGGAAGAGTACTCCTACGAGCAGTACTTC
TRBV12-3/TRBV12-4	TRBJ2-5	TRBD1	NA	13	CASSRRGRETQYF	TGTGCCAGCAGCCGCAGGGGGCGTGAGACCCAGTACTTC
TRBV6-1	TRBJ1-1	NA	NA	16	CASSEARGLARSEAFF	TGTGCCAGCAGTGAAGCGCGGGGACTCGCCCGGTCTGAAGCTTTCTTT
TRBV19	TRBJ2-1	TRBD2	once	14	CASTPRTSFDEQFF	TGTGCCAGTACCCCCCGGACTAGTTTCGATGAGCAGTTCTTC
TRBV2	TRBJ1-1	NA	few	14	CASSRGLRNTEAFF	TGTGCCAGCAGTCGAGGGTTGCGGAACACTGAAGCTTTCTTT
TRBV21-1	TRBJ1-2	NA	NA	14	CASSGRGLGIGYTF	TGTGCCAGCAGCGGCAGGGGGCTAGGAATTGGCTACACCTTC
TRBV6-5	TRBJ1-4	NA	NA	15	CASSYSTATNEKLFF	TGTGCCAGCAGTTACTCGACAGCAACTAATGAAAAACTGTTTTTT
TRBV11-3	TRBJ2-7	TRBD2	NA	13	CARGRGASYEQYF	TGTGCCAGAGGGCGGGGGGCCTCCTACGAGCAGTACTTC
TRBV27	TRBJ2-7	NA	NA	13	CASSLSLGYEQYF	TGTGCCAGCAGTTTGAGTCTTGGTTACGAGCAGTACTTC
TRBV13	TRBJ2-7	TRBD1	NA	15	CASSSRQGISYEQYF	TGTGCCAGCAGCTCACGACAGGGTATCTCCTACGAGCAGTACTTC
TRBV11-2	TRBJ1-1	NA	NA	16	CASSSLPGERSTEAFF	TGTGCCAGCAGCTCTTTACCGGGGGAAAGGAGCACTGAAGCTTTCTTT
TRBV7-2	TRBJ1-1	NA	NA	12	CASSLRGNQAFF	TGTGCCAGCAGCTTAAGGGGGAATCAAGCTTTCTTT
TRBV4-1	TRBJ1-5	NA	NA	14	CASSPGQSNQPQHF	TGCGCCAGCAGCCCTGGGCAGAGCAATCAGCCCCAGCATTTT
TRBV27	TRBJ1-1	NA	NA	14	CASSLGHRYTEAFF	TGTGCCAGCAGTTTAGGCCACCGATACACTGAAGCTTTCTTT
TRBV7-8	TRBJ1-2	NA	NA	12	CASGETNYGYTF	TGTGCCAGCGGGGAGACTAACTATGGCTACACCTTC
TRBV3-1/TRBV3-2	TRBJ2-1	NA	NA	14	CASSQMGFRGEQFF	TGTGCCAGCAGCCAAATGGGCTTTCGGGGTGAGCAGTTCTTC
TRBV7-9	TRBJ2-7	TRBD1	NA	14	CASSFWDRDYEQYF	TGTGCCAGCAGCTTCTGGGACAGGGATTACGAGCAGTACTTC
TRBV5-4	TRBJ2-1	NA	NA	15	CASSTGQTSYNEQFF	TGTGCCAGCAGCACTGGACAGACCTCCTACAATGAGCAGTTCTTC
TRBV5-1	TRBJ2-4	TRBD2	NA	18	CASSLEPPSGGAGDIQYF	TGCGCCAGCAGCTTGGAACCCCCTAGCGGGGGGGCTGGGGACATTCAGTACTTC
TRBV19	TRBJ1-2	TRBD1	NA	13	CASSLGTGTGYTF	TGTGCCAGTAGTCTCGGGACAGGGACCGGCTACACCTTC
TRBV5-1	TRBJ2-5	TRBD2	NA	12	CASGDYEETQYF	TGCGCCAGCGGGGACTACGAAGAGACCCAGTACTTC
TRBV7-9	TRBJ2-5	TRBD1	NA	15	CASSLARQGTETQYF	TGTGCCAGCAGCTTAGCTCGACAGGGTACGGAGACCCAGTACTTC
TRBV7-8	TRBJ2-2	TRBD2	NA	17	CASSLSGGARPAGELFF	TGTGCCAGCAGCCTTAGCGGGGGGGCCCGCCCCGCCGGGGAGCTGTTTTTT
TRBV30	TRBJ2-4	NA	NA	19	CAWTRGLGKDSLAKNIQYF	TGTGCCTGGACCCGCGGATTAGGGAAAGACAGTCTAGCCAAAAACATTCAGTACTTC
TRBV5-1	TRBJ1-1	TRBD1	NA	15	CASSLMTGEGTEAFF	TGCGCCAGCAGCCTGATGACAGGGGAGGGCACTGAAGCTTTCTTT